Included here is one T cell receptor beta chain sequence, with context. Antigen unknown. This same CDR3 is encoded by further DNA sequences in the sample. The PCR contained 60 Vbeta and 13 Jbeta primers. Sequencing was performed with immunoSEQ multiplex PCR; in TCRdb, only in-frame clones are kept and a portion is missing. The sample has roughly 200,000 clones. There are 14 residues in the CDR3. Trimming took 0 bases from V and 7 from J, leaving 13 bases between them. Germline V lookup: CDR1 MNHEY, CDR2 SMNVEV (reference sequence). This sample was taken from a study of cytomegalovirus exposure and HLA in healthy donors. General study findings and limits: According to the study, around 180 TCR beta chains were cytomegalovirus-associated. The sole available immune exposure information was CMV serostatus.

The chain employs TRBV27 and TRBJ2-7; TRBD2 is a possible D gene (6 bases). The sample was PBMCs. The source is a girl aged 2 to 9 in good health and CMV-seropositive. CDR3 loop: CASSLSTGVGEQYF. The CDR3 coding sequence is TGTGCCAGCAGTTTATCGACGGGAGTGGGGGAGCAGTACTTC.